One T cell receptor beta chain is described in this entry. No antigen is known for it. The input lacks base qualities; no much larger clone sits a single base away. The sample belongs to a study of shared clonotypes between healthy human individuals (TCRdb year 2020). Study-level background: A few men and two women, aged 18 to 49 years, made up the cohort. To estimate repertoire size and how much clonotype sharing occurs between individuals, the study deeply sequenced the blood TCR repertoires of roughly 5 healthy adults. Between about 0.8 and 9 billion PBMCs per donor were obtained by leukapheresis. To increase sequencing depth and limit assay-specific biases, TCR repertoire library preparation and sequencing were carried out by different laboratories using diverse techniques. For each donor, CD4 naive and CD4 memory were each given three plates, CD8 naive was given two plates, and CD8 memory was given one plate.

Beyond this particular receptor, the publication reports: Rarefaction of sorted-subset datasets indicated incomplete sequencing despite the large sequencing depth. Sharing across several donors was observed for approximately 5% of naive CD4, over 3% of naive CD8, over 2% of memory CD4, and about 0.4% of memory CD8 clonotypes. Estimated clonotype richness was generally larger for naive than for memory subsets. Sampling was restricted to blood, and TCR repertoires in tissue are likely to differ from TCR repertoires in blood. Because the study included a small number of donors, the genetic and exposure-history diversity represented was limited. Clonotypes shared by all four sorted-subset donors showed higher generation probabilities than non-shared clonotypes. Pairwise subsampling indicated that sequencing depth was expected to affect the degree of clonotype sharing among donors.

Using the deep immunoSEQ assay, TCR CDR3 regions were amplified from genomic DNA by multiplex PCR. Extracted genomic DNA from each cell subset was spread evenly across all wells of several immunoSEQ 96-well plates, with each plate serving as a replicate. For sorted subsets, each replicate PCR was loaded with about 0.2 ug genomic DNA, equivalent to 25,000 to 35,000 T cell genomes. Purified libraries were measured with a Qubit 3.0 fluorometer, size-checked on a Bioanalyzer 2100, and measured again with the KAPA Library Quantification kit. Every immunoSEQ 96-well plate was sequenced on a dedicated single-read 150-cycle Illumina NextSeq 550 flow cell. On the study's bioinformatics: Because the immunoSEQ output held only junctional sequences and lacked quality scores, the filtering could not match the filtering applied to full-length reads. Sequences were annotated with PyIR, a Python wrapper for IgBLAST v1.9, and V/J genes and CDR3 were assigned using IMGT germline references. Reads were removed for weak V/J assignments (E-value above 1e-6), missing CDR3, stop codons, out-of-frame junctions, or ambiguous translated residues. A V3J clonotype was defined by an identical inferred V gene, J gene, and CDR3 amino acid sequence. Percentage overlap between repertoires was computed as shared unique clonotypes divided by the size of the smaller repertoire. Richness of each repertoire was evaluated using RTK rarefaction, the Chao1 estimator, and Recon v2.1 estimates of unobserved clonotypes. Generation probabilities for all TCRbeta clonotypes obtained by the gDNA method from several donors were computed using OLGA. TCRdb took this table from immuneACCESS and kept in-frame rearrangements with V and J called. Such tables lack part of the clones; where checked against another copy, unresolved V genes explain under half of the gap, and the rest is unexplained. The V and J calls and clone size come from that table; D and trimming were worked out from the DNA. The sample table records over a million clones; more than 95% of these occur just once. Roughly 1.1% of the sample belongs to the ten largest clones.

Healthy HIV-negative adults with no recently reported acute infections or vaccinations were included as donors. Every donor was a Caucasian adult residing in Nashville, Tennessee, USA. Magnetic negative selection was used to enrich CD4+ T cells, after which naive cells were positively selected on CD45RA and the negative fraction became the memory subset. Blood was collected by leukapheresis, and PBMCs were isolated by Ficoll-Histopaque density gradient centrifugation and then cryopreserved in liquid nitrogen vapor phase. Analytical flow cytometry was used to check the purity and quantity of every magnetically sorted T cell population. Genomic DNA was isolated from every sorted fraction and measured by UV absorbance on a Nanodrop 2000c. Sequencing was carried out using naive CD4+ T cells sorted from blood. The sample's cell subset or site label is to be understood as: CD45RA+ positively selected. The clonotype was recovered from a man under 40 in good health.

The DNA sequence is TGTGCCAGCAGCTTAGGGCAGACTAGCAATCAGCCCCAGCATTTT. It encodes CASSLGQTSNQPQHF. The V and J genes are TRBV7-9 and TRBJ1-5; confidence is insufficient to name the D gene. From the cysteine up to the phenylalanine, the CDR3 has a length of 15 residues. Left in the record is the CDR3 DNA by itself, 45 bases read in frame from the first base. In the germline V gene (reference sequence), CDR1 corresponds to SEHNR and CDR2 to FQNEAQ. Trimming removed 1 base from V and 0 bases from J, leaving 7 bases between the germline ends.